The clone carrying this T cell receptor beta chain appeared a few times. What it recognizes is unknown. Assay used: immunoSEQ multiplex PCR; TCRdb lists only in-frame clones, some missing. The data contain about 43,000 clones, approximately 83% of them singletons. This specimen belongs to a study of OX40 agonist ivuxolimab in advanced cancers. Overall study: The study gave patients intravenous ivuxolimab at 0.01 to 10 mg/kg every 2 weeks. Participants averaged 60 years of age (range about 23 to 80) and were roughly 80% male.

CDR1 and CDR2 (germline): LNHDA, SQIVND (reference sequence). Trimming stripped 8 bases from V and 2 bases from J, with 10 bases between. The CDR3 consists of 13 residues. Notes on the study in general: CD4+ and CD8+ blood T cells expanded clonally by week 6 at 0.1 to 3.0 mg/kg.

Patients were ruled out by autoimmune disease history or systemic immunosuppression. The sample consisted of CD4+ or CD8+ T cells sorted from blood, taken in a trial of the OX40 agonist ivuxolimab. This clonotype was obtained from an adult with an advanced solid tumor such as melanoma, head and neck, liver or kidney cancer. This chain connects TRBV19 to TRBJ1-5, with D perhaps TRBD1 (5 bases). This CDR3 is CASGDAGNQPQHF. CDR3 bases: TGTGCCAGTGGGGACGCGGGCAATCAGCCCCAGCATTTT.